Shown below are 8 T cell receptor beta chains from a single sample sequenced in a study of regulatory T cells in long-lasting Graves disease. The time point denotes: newly diagnosed GD, antithyroid drugs for less than 3 months. PBMCs were the source of the RNA used for TCR sequencing. Through Arm-PCR of CDR3 regions and iRepertoire HTBI primers, TCR beta libraries were built. TCRdb processed the multiplex PCR reads anew with MiXCR; each CDR3 protein has one entry. The sample carries more than 450,000 distinct CDR3 sequences, about 11% recorded once. A further study also used this sample, focusing on T cells in Graves' hyperthyroidism and ophthalmopathy.

The starting material was peripheral blood mononuclear cells (PBMCs), obtained at new diagnosis, from a patient treated with antithyroid drugs. The receptors were gathered from a woman aged 25 to 39 with Graves disease.

This clonotype was detected many times. J is TRBJ2-5 and V is TRBV7-2, with 8 bases aligning to TRBD2. The germline V gene has CDR1 SGHTA and CDR2 FQGNSA. The J segment lost 5 bases and the V segment lost 6 bases, leaving 11 bases of the junction unmatched. This CDR3 region has 15 residues. This CDR3 reads CASSYQAGEGETQYF. The CDR3 DNA follows: TGTGCCAGCAGTTACCAAGCGGGAGAGGGGGAGACCCAGTACTTC.

The V and J genes are TRBV7-9 and TRBJ2-1; no clear D. Germline V gene data show CDR1 as SEHNR and CDR2 as FQNEAQ (reference sequence). This CDR3 has 15 amino acids. V gave up 5 bases and J gave up 1 base, with 12 bases separating them. The CDR3 DNA reads TGTGCCAGCAGCCGCTTGGGGTTTTCCTACAATGAGCAGTTCTTC. Its translation is CASSRLGFSYNEQFF.

The table lists this clonotype with a few counts. The chain employs TRBV5-1 and TRBJ1-1, with 9 nucleotides matching TRBD1. V was clipped by 5 bases and J by 4 bases; unmatched bases: 3. This CDR3 is built from 13 residues. Germline V gene sequence: CDR1 SGHRS, CDR2 YFSETQ. Here the CDR3 DNA reads TGCGCCAGCAGGATGGACAGGGGCACTGAAGCTTTCTTT. It yields the protein CASRMDRGTEAFF.

This clonotype was found many times. The chain is built from TRBV2 and TRBJ2-5; 12 nucleotides agree with TRBD2. Germline V gives CDR1 SNHLY, CDR2 FYNNEI. Trimming removed 7 bases from V and 2 bases from J; junction bases left unmatched: 5. CDR3 length: 15 amino acids. The DNA for the CDR3 is TGTGCCAGCAATGGACTAGCGGGAAGACAAGAGACCCAGTACTTC. The encoded protein is CASNGLAGRQETQYF.

The gene calls are TRBV27 and TRBJ2-7; 15 nucleotides agree with TRBD2. From germline, CDR1 is MNHEY and CDR2 SMNVEV (reference sequence). The CDR3 sequence is 15 residues long. V lost 6 bases and J lost 6; bases outside the gene matches: 6. In DNA form, the CDR3 reads TGTGCCAGCAGCTGGACTAGCGGGAGGGCCCCCGAGCAGTACTTC. Translation: CASSWTSGRAPEQYF.

The CDR3 nucleotides read TGTGCCTGGTCCTATACGGGACAGGGGGCGGCTTTCTTT. Protein sequence: CAWSYTGQGAAFF. This sequence joins TRBV30 and TRBJ1-1; TRBD1 aligns across 12 bases. The CDR3 has 13 residues. CDR1 GTSNPN and CDR2 SVGIG come from the germline V gene (reference sequence). V dropped 5 bases and J dropped 11; count of bases not matched to a gene: 9.

This clonotype was observed at least ten times. This chain connects TRBV5-4 to TRBJ1-1; no firm D call. Germline V gives CDR1 SGHNT, CDR2 YYREEE (reference sequence). Between the trimmed V and J ends, which lost 4 bases and 5 bases, there was a span of 12 bases. This CDR3 has 13 residues. CDR3 nucleotide sequence: TGTGCCAGCAGCATCGGGAGTGGTACTGAAGCTTTCTTT. Encoded protein: CASSIGSGTEAFF.

This clonotype showed up just a few times. The chain has TRBV19 and TRBJ2-5; unclear D gene. CDR1 is LNHDA, CDR2 SQIVND, per germline (reference sequence). Trimming left V 3 bases short and J 1 base short, with 12 bases between. This CDR3 is 15 amino acids long. CDR3 amino acids: CASSITNWGQETQYF. In DNA form, the CDR3 reads TGTGCCAGTAGTATCACAAACTGGGGCCAAGAGACCCAGTACTTC.